A single sample gave rise to the 9 T cell receptor beta chains below, sequenced in a study of graft-versus-host responses after intestinal transplantation. These receptors are not linked to any known antigen. Clones were read by immunoSEQ multiplex PCR, and TCRdb kept only the in-frame ones, dropping some. The table includes about 82,000 clones, around 93% detected once. This material consisted of unstimulated CD4+ T cells sorted from spleen or lymph node cells, taken before transplant. The receptors were gathered from a human donor who was the organ donor for an intestinal transplant.

The V call is TRBV5-4, the J call TRBJ2-5; 9 bases fit TRBD1. Looked up from germline, CDR1 is SGHNT and CDR2 is YYREEE (reference sequence). With 2 bases clipped from V and 2 bases from J, the junction kept 7 bases outside the gene matches. This CDR3 is 16 amino acids long. This CDR3 is CASSLKNRGPQETQYF. CDR3 sequence (DNA): TGTGCCAGCAGCTTAAAAAACAGGGGGCCTCAAGAGACCCAGTACTTC.

Here the CDR3 reads CASSISWGDTGELFF. For the CDR3, the DNA is TGTGCCAGCAGCATTAGCTGGGGGGACACCGGGGAGCTGTTTTTT. This sequence joins TRBV6-5 and TRBJ2-2, with a weak D call TRBD2 (6 bases). The CDR3 runs 15 residues. CDR1 and CDR2 (germline): MNHEY, SVGAGI. V lost 6 bases and J 3 bases, leaving 14 bases between the germline ends.

The chain recombines TRBV5-1 with TRBJ2-7; D is ambiguous. From germline, CDR1 is SGHRS and CDR2 YFSETQ. Deletions cut 1 base from V and 4 bases from J, with 15 bases between. This CDR3 is built from 15 residues. CDR3 nucleotides: TGCGCCAGCAGCTTGAACTCTAGAGGTGGGTACGAGCAGTACTTC. Its translation is CASSLNSRGGYEQYF.

This clone has only one observation. V and J are TRBV13 and TRBJ1-2, with TRBD1 matching 7 bases. This CDR3 region has 14 residues. V was pared by 8 bases and J by 10 bases, with 16 bases of the junction left unmatched. Germline V gene sequence: CDR1 PRHDT, CDR2 FYEKMQ (reference sequence). The CDR3 reads CASPHPKKTGDYTF. CDR3 DNA: TGTGCCAGCCCACACCCGAAAAAAACAGGGGACTACACCTTC.

The chain has TRBV29-1 and TRBJ2-5, with 7 bases fitting TRBD2. Trimming took 7 bases from V and 5 from J; bases not matched to a gene: 10. The CDR3 sequence is 13 residues long. Germline V lookup: CDR1 SQVTM, CDR2 ANQGSEA. DNA of the CDR3: TGCAGCGCCCGAGTCGCGGGAGTCGAGACCCAGTACTTC. Amino acid sequence: CSARVAGVETQYF.

The genes are TRBV18 and TRBJ2-5; perhaps TRBD1 as D (5 bases). The germline V and J ends were trimmed by 2 bases and 5 bases, with 15 bases remaining between them. This CDR3 spans 15 amino acids. CDR1 KGHSH and CDR2 LQKENI come from the germline V gene. Here the CDR3 DNA reads TGTGCCAGCTCACCAGGAATGGTAAACAGGGAGACCCAGTACTTC. This gives the protein CASSPGMVNRETQYF. Based on the CDR3 plus reference TRBV18 and TRBJ2-5, the full variable domain is NAGVMQNPRHLVRRRGQEARLRCSPMKGHSHVYWYRQLPEEGLKFMVYLQKENIIDESGMPKERFSAEFPKEGPSILRIQQVVRGDSAAYFCASSPGMVNRETQYFGPGTRLLVL.

The chain recombines TRBV7-9 with TRBJ2-3, with 10 bases identical to TRBD2. Trimming cost V 3 bases and J 1 base; bases outside gene matches: 1. Germline CDR1 is SEHNR and CDR2 is FQNEAQ (reference sequence). The length of the CDR3 is 15 residues. CDR3 coding DNA: TGTGCCAGCAGCTTCGGACTAGCGGGCACAGATACGCAGTATTTT. Protein product: CASSFGLAGTDTQYF.

The chain carries TRBV5-8 and TRBJ1-5, with 7 nucleotides matching TRBD1. The J segment lost 3 bases and the V segment lost 0 bases, leaving 6 bases of the junction unmatched. Germline assignment: CDR1 SGHTS and CDR2 YDEGEE. This CDR3 is 16 amino acids long. The CDR3 sequence is CASSLGTGTLNQPQHF. In DNA, the CDR3 is TGTGCCAGCAGCTTGGGGACAGGCACCCTCAATCAGCCCCAGCATTTT.

This rearrangement joins TRBV21-1 to TRBJ2-1; the tabulated D call, TRBD1, remains unverified against the DNA. TRBV21-1 corresponds to a pseudogene. The CDR3 length is 13 residues. The CDR3 region has the DNA TGTGCCAACCGACCGACAGGGATCAATGAGCAGTTCTTC. Its translation: CANRPTGINEQFF.